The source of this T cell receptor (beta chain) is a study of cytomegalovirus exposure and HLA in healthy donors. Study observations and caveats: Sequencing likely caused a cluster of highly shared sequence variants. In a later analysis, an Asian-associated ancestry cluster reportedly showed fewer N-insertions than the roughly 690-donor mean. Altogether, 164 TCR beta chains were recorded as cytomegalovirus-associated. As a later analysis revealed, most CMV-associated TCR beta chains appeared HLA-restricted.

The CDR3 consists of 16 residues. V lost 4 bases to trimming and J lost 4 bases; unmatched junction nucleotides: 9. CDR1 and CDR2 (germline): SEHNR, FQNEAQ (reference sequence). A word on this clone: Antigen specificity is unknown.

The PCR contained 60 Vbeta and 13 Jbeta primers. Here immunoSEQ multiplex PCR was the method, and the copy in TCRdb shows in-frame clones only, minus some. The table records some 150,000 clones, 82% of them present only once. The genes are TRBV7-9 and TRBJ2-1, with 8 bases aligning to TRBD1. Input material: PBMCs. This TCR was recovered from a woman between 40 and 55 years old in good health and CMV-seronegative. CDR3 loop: CASSWGTGGGYNEQFF. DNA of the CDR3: TGTGCCAGCAGCTGGGGGACAGGTGGGGGGTACAATGAGCAGTTCTTC.